Each of the 24 T cell receptor beta chains below was sequenced from the same sample in a study of blood T cell repertoires in COVID-19. Profiling relied on immunoSEQ multiplex PCR, and the TCRdb table lists in-frame clones only, not all of them. The table lists 65,000 to 90,000 clones, approximately 88% of them singletons. Sample: peripheral blood. Receptors originate from an elderly woman with acute or convalescent COVID-19.

The chain has TRBV5-1 and TRBJ1-3; 7 bases align to TRBD1. The V and J ends lost 3 bases and 4 bases, in that order; junction bases with no gene match: 16. CDR3 length equals 18 residues. CDR1 SGHRS and CDR2 YFSETQ come from the germline V gene. CDR3 in DNA: TGCGCCAGCAGCTCCACGGGACAGCTTTTTAATGCAGGAAACACCATATATTTT. It translates to CASSSTGQLFNAGNTIYF.

The chain employs TRBV6-2 or TRBV6-3 and TRBJ1-1; the match to TRBD1 covers 8 bases. Per the germline V gene, CDR1 is MNHEY and CDR2 is SVGEGT. The CDR3 is 14 amino acids. Trimming took 2 bases from V and 1 from J; bases not matched to a gene: 0. CDR3 coding DNA: TGTGCCAGCAGTTACGGGACAGGGAACACTGAAGCTTTCTTT. Encoded protein: CASSYGTGNTEAFF.

This clone has just one count. This rearrangement joins TRBV2 to TRBJ1-2, with TRBD1 matching over 8 bases. The germline V gene encodes CDR1 SNHLY and CDR2 FYNNEI. The V segment lost 5 bases and the J segment 6 bases; nucleotides outside the gene matches: 11. The CDR3 runs 15 residues. The CDR3: CASSKDRGVSHGYTF. In DNA form, the CDR3 reads TGTGCCAGCAGTAAAGACAGGGGTGTTTCCCATGGCTACACCTTC.

The rearrangement uses TRBV6-2 or TRBV6-3 and TRBJ2-2, with 9 bases fitting TRBD1. CDR1 is MNHEY, CDR2 SVGEGT, per germline. The CDR3 totals 16 residues. V trimming: 3 bases; J trimming: 5 bases; junction bases outside the gene matches: 7. The chain's CDR3 is CASSYPTGGRTGELFF. The CDR3 DNA sequence: TGTGCCAGCAGTTATCCCACAGGGGGCAGGACCGGGGAGCTGTTTTTT.

This chain uses TRBV28 with TRBJ2-2, with a tentative D call TRBD1 (5 bases). Germline lookup yields CDR1 MDHEN and CDR2 SYDVKM. Deletions cut 9 bases from V and 6 bases from J, with 17 bases between. The length of the CDR3 is 14 residues. CDR3 in DNA: TGTGCCAGTTATTTCAGGGCAGGATCCGGGGAGCTGTTTTTT. It yields the protein CASYFRAGSGELFF.

The V and J genes are TRBV2 and TRBJ2-1; 8 nucleotides match TRBD2. With 7 bases clipped from V and 2 bases from J, the junction kept 7 bases outside the gene matches. CDR1 is SNHLY, CDR2 FYNNEI, per germline. The CDR3 is made up of 15 amino acids. The CDR3 nucleotides read TGTGCCAGCATTGGAGCGGGAGCGACCTACAATGAGCAGTTCTTC. It translates to CASIGAGATYNEQFF.

The chain couples TRBV5-1 to TRBJ1-6, with TRBD1 matching 8 bases. With V trimmed by 0 bases and J by 9 bases, 11 bases remained unmatched. The CDR3 totals 17 residues. Germline V gene lookup returns CDR1 SGHRS and CDR2 YFSETQ. The CDR3 protein is CASSLAGAGGLGSPLHF. The CDR3 nucleotides read TGCGCCAGCAGCTTGGCCGGCGCAGGGGGCCTAGGTTCACCCCTCCACTTT. The full variable domain, with the rest looked up from reference TRBV5-1 and TRBJ1-6, is KAGVTQTPRYLIKTRGQQVTLSCSPISGHRSVSWYQQTPGQGLQFLFEYFSETQRNKGNFPGRFSGRQFSNSRSEMNVSTLELGDSALYLCASSLAGAGGLGSPLHFGNGTRLTVT.

The chain carries TRBV29-1 and TRBJ1-1; possible D gene TRBD1, 5 bases. CDR1 is SQVTM, CDR2 ANQGSEA, per germline. Between the trimmed V and J ends, which lost 6 bases and 5 bases, there was a span of 16 bases. CDR3 length: 13 amino acids. CDR3 region: CSVSMRGGTEAFF. The CDR3 DNA is TGCAGCGTCTCCATGAGGGGAGGTACTGAAGCTTTCTTT. The entire variable domain, with the rest obtained from reference TRBV29-1 and TRBJ1-1, is as follows: SAVISQKPSRDICQRGTSLTIQCQVDSQVTMMFWYRQQPGQSLTLIATANQGSEATYESGFVIDKFPISRPNLTFSTLTVSNMSPEDSSIYLCSVSMRGGTEAFFGQGTRLTVV.

This sequence joins TRBV10-3 and TRBJ1-6; 8 bases match TRBD1. The CDR3 runs 12 residues. Germline CDR1 and CDR2: ENHRY and SYGVKD. V lost 8 bases, J lost 15 bases, and 9 bases stayed unmatched. CDR3 sequence: CAIGKGQEDLHF. The CDR3 coding sequence is TGTGCCATCGGCAAGGGACAGGAAGACCTCCACTTT.

The CDR3 DNA is TGTGCCAGCAGCAAAGGATCAGCAGGGGGCAGTAATCAGCCCCAGCATTTT. Translation: CASSKGSAGGSNQPQHF. The chain is built from TRBV21-1 and TRBJ1-5; TRBD1, as called in the table, went unchecked against the DNA. TRBV21-1 counts as a pseudogene. The length of the CDR3 is 17 residues.

The chain has TRBV7-2 and TRBJ2-5, with 12 bases identical to TRBD2. This CDR3 region has 17 residues. With 1 base clipped from V and 1 base from J, the junction kept 4 bases outside the gene matches. Germline CDR1 SGHTA, CDR2 FQGNSA. The CDR3 bases are TGTGCCAGCAGCTTAGGGCCTAGCGGGGGGGGCCAAGAGACCCAGTACTTC. It is translated as CASSLGPSGGGQETQYF.

The gene calls are TRBV18 and TRBJ2-3, with 13 bases aligning to TRBD2. CDR3 length equals 17 residues. V dropped 5 bases and J dropped 6; count of bases not matched to a gene: 11. Germline lookup yields CDR1 KGHSH and CDR2 LQKENI. The CDR3 protein is CASSFSGTSGVMDTQYF. CDR3 DNA sequence: TGTGCCAGCTCATTTTCCGGGACTAGCGGGGTAATGGATACGCAGTATTTT.

The chain links TRBV7-3 to TRBJ2-1; 7 bases are a match to TRBD2. Losses at the gene ends were 6 bases for V and 1 base for J; bases not matched to a gene: 12. The CDR3 is made up of 17 amino acids. Germline V gene sequence: CDR1 SGHTA, CDR2 FQGTGA. The CDR3 nucleotides read TGTGCCAGCAGGCCAACGGGGGGTTTTGTTTCCTACAATGAGCAGTTCTTC. Its translation is CASRPTGGFVSYNEQFF.

The chain employs TRBV19 and TRBJ1-5; the D gene is possibly TRBD1 (6 bases). Per the germline V gene, CDR1 is LNHDA and CDR2 is SQIVND (reference sequence). V was clipped by 4 bases and J by 0 bases, with 10 bases between them. The CDR3 has 15 amino acids. In nucleotides, the CDR3 is TGTGCCAGTAGTAGGGGACACGTTAGCAATCAGCCCCAGCATTTT. Its protein product is CASSRGHVSNQPQHF.

This rearrangement joins TRBV6-5 to TRBJ1-1, with TRBD1 identical over 9 bases. Germline V gene sequence: CDR1 MNHEY, CDR2 SVGAGI. The CDR3 has 14 amino acids. After removal of 6 bases from V and 3 bases from J, the junction contained 5 bases not matched to a gene. The CDR3 loop reads CASRGTGLDTEAFF. The CDR3 DNA reads as TGTGCCAGCAGGGGGACAGGGTTGGACACTGAAGCTTTCTTT.

The chain employs TRBV6-1 and TRBJ1-5, with 8 nucleotides matching TRBD1. The CDR3 contains 15 residues. The germline V gene encodes CDR1 MNHNS and CDR2 SASEGT. V gave up 0 bases and J gave up 7 bases; unmatched junction bases: 5. The CDR3 sequence: CASSEARTGRQPQHF. In nucleotides, the CDR3 is TGTGCCAGCAGTGAAGCGAGGACAGGGAGGCAGCCCCAGCATTTT.

This chain connects TRBV19 to TRBJ2-1, with D possibly being TRBD2 (5 bases). Trimming left V 5 bases short and J 0 bases short, with 14 bases between. The CDR3 totals 16 residues. Germline CDR1 and CDR2: LNHDA and SQIVND (reference sequence). The CDR3 DNA sequence: TGTGCCAGTAGTCCTTTAGCGCTGAGCTCCTACAATGAGCAGTTCTTC. Translating it yields CASSPLALSSYNEQFF.

This chain connects TRBV27 to TRBJ2-1, with a possible D match to TRBD2 (6 bases). Germline CDR1 MNHEY, CDR2 SMNVEV (reference sequence). This CDR3 has 14 amino acids. The V and J ends lost 3 bases and 5 bases respectively, with 11 bases between them. The CDR3 DNA sequence: TGTGCCAGCAGTTTTACCGGGAGAAACAATGAGCAGTTCTTC. Amino acids: CASSFTGRNNEQFF.

The genes are TRBV5-5 and TRBJ2-1, with 7 bases lining up with TRBD1. The V and J ends lost 2 bases and 6 bases, in that order; junction bases with no gene match: 11. Germline V gives CDR1 SGHKS, CDR2 YYEKEE (reference sequence). CDR3 length equals 16 residues. In DNA, the CDR3 is TGTGCCAGCAGCTTTTTCACCGGGACAGCCGGCAATGAGCAGTTCTTC. Translated, it gives CASSFFTGTAGNEQFF.

The chain carries TRBV6-2 or TRBV6-3 and TRBJ2-1, with 13 bases fitting TRBD2. Germline V gene data show CDR1 as MNHEY and CDR2 as SVGEGT. The CDR3 has 17 amino acids. The J segment lost 5 bases and the V segment lost 5 bases, leaving 9 bases of the junction unmatched. The CDR3 bases are TGTGCCAGCAGTGGGACGGGACTAGCGGGGCCCCACAATGAGCAGTTCTTC. Amino acid sequence: CASSGTGLAGPHNEQFF.

CDR3 DNA: TGCGCCAGCAGCGGGTCGCAGGGGGTGCAGGGCTACACCTTC. Its protein is CASSGSQGVQGYTF. V usage is TRBV5-1 and J usage is TRBJ1-2; TRBD1 matches 7 bases. The CDR3 totals 14 residues. Germline V gives CDR1 SGHRS, CDR2 YFSETQ. V gave up 4 bases and J gave up 8 bases; unmatched junction bases: 11.

This chain joins TRBV5-5 and TRBJ1-3, with D possibly being TRBD1 (6 bases). V lost 4 bases to trimming and J lost 4 bases, with 15 bases between them. Germline V gene sequence: CDR1 SGHKS, CDR2 YYEKEE (reference sequence). The CDR3 covers 15 residues. This CDR3 reads CASSLAGAVGNTIYF. The DNA for the CDR3 is TGTGCCAGCAGCCTCGCGGGGGCAGTCGGAAACACCATATATTTT.

The genes are TRBV24-1 and TRBJ2-1; 11 nucleotides line up with TRBD1. Germline CDR1 is KGHDR and CDR2 is SFDVKD. V dropped 4 bases and J dropped 8; count of bases not matched to a gene: 6. There are 15 residues in the CDR3. CDR3 amino acids: CATSDSGQGADEQFF. The CDR3 bases are TGTGCCACCAGTGACTCTGGACAGGGGGCAGATGAGCAGTTCTTC.

The rearrangement links TRBV2 to TRBJ1-4; 7 bases align to TRBD1. Germline trimming cut 6 bases from V and 8 bases from J; bases unmatched to any gene: 12. The CDR3 loop spans 15 amino acids. CDR1 is SNHLY, CDR2 FYNNEI, per germline. The CDR3 nucleotides read TGTGCCAGCAGCTACCGACAGGGTGTCGGAGAAAAACTGTTTTTT. As protein: CASSYRQGVGEKLFF.